This section outlines one T cell receptor beta chain sequence together with its context. The CDR3 is made up of 18 amino acids. Germline CDR1 DFQATT, CDR2 SNEGSKA (reference sequence). These data are taken from a study of blood T cells in healthy people across ages. The use of a sample-barcoded 5' primer and a J-beta primer mix characterized a second PCR of roughly 6 to 11 cycles. Each of the samples gave a minimum of 2.5 million paired-end reads that contained CDR3. TCRdb independently ran MiXCR on the 5' RACE reads; one entry per CDR3 protein. The sample contains hundreds of thousands of distinct CDR3 sequences, roughly 25% of which appear only once. The sample also formed part of further work on T cells of mothers and their children.

The rearrangement joins TRBV20-1 to TRBJ2-5; 13 nucleotides match TRBD2. Matching the DNA end better, TRBJ2-1 makes the J call doubtful. Material for sequencing was blood. The TCR was taken from a boy between 10 and 17 years old in good health. The CDR3 here is CSAIRTSGRLGSYNEQFF. The CDR3 bases are TGCAGTGCTATTCGGACTAGCGGGAGATTGGGGTCCTACAATGAGCAGTTCTTC.